One and the same sample provided the 10 T cell receptor beta chains below, sequenced in a study of shared clonotypes between healthy human individuals (dated by TCRdb to about 2020). Libraries came from the immunoSEQ multiplex PCR assay. Entries here come from immuneACCESS through TCRdb and include only in-frame sequences with V and J called. Some clones fail to appear in such tables; in the studies checked, an unresolved V gene covers under half of the shortfall, and the cause of the remainder is unknown. Here the sample has millions of clones; approximately 93% occur a single time. About 0.41% of the sample is held by the ten biggest clonotypes. The sequenced sample was naive CD4+ T cells from PBMCs. The cell subset or site tag for this specimen amounts to: CD45RA+ positively selected. Receptors were obtained from a man younger than 30 in good health. Some clones in this sample may be carry-over from other donors' samples.

The CDR3 DNA sequence: TGTGCCAGCAGTGCCCCCGAGGGCCAGGGGGGTAGCAATCAGCCCCAGCATTTT. Translated, it gives CASSAPEGQGGSNQPQHF. The chain links TRBV25-1 to TRBJ1-5, with 7 nucleotides matching TRBD1. Trimming removed 4 bases from V and 0 bases from J; junction bases left unmatched: 12. In germline, CDR1 is MGHDK, CDR2 SYGVNS. The CDR3 is made up of 18 amino acids.

The chain has TRBV7-8 and TRBJ1-2; 7 bases fit TRBD1. Germline V CDR1 and CDR2: SGHVS, FQNEAQ. CDR3 length equals 16 residues. The V gene end was trimmed by 6 bases and the J gene end by 5 bases; junction bases not matched to a gene: 15. CDR3 residues: CASSSSRQGVWYGYTF. The CDR3 region has the DNA TGTGCCAGCAGTTCCTCCAGACAGGGAGTTTGGTATGGCTACACCTTC.

The rearrangement uses TRBV10-3 and TRBJ2-3; D is perhaps TRBD2 (6 bases). The CDR3 covers 13 residues. V gave up 7 bases and J gave up 11 bases, with 19 bases separating them. Germline-derived CDR1 and CDR2 are ENHRY and SYGVKD. In DNA, the CDR3 is TGTGCCATCACTGGGACTTCCGAGGCTGGGCAGTATTTT. It yields the protein CAITGTSEAGQYF.

Of note for this clone: One end of the junction does not line up with germline, which may come from a read error. The rearrangement joins TRBV28 to TRBJ2-7; D could derive from TRBD1 or TRBD2 (6 bases each). The CDR3 runs to 15 residues. CDR1 MDHEN and CDR2 SYDVKM come from the germline V gene. The CDR3 loop reads CASSRGGIRVLGRVF. In nucleotides, the CDR3 is TGTGCCAGCAGCCGAGGGGGGATTCGGGTGTTAGGGCGGGTCTTC.

The V gene is TRBV6-1, the J gene TRBJ2-3, with TRBD2 identical over 9 bases. Germline V gene data show CDR1 as MNHNS and CDR2 as SASEGT. This CDR3 is 15 amino acids long. Trimming removed 6 bases from V and 6 bases from J; junction bases left unmatched: 10. The CDR3 here is CASRATSGRGDTQYF. DNA of the CDR3: TGTGCCAGCAGGGCGACTAGCGGAAGGGGGGATACGCAGTATTTT.

The rearrangement links TRBV7-3 to TRBJ2-5, with D tentatively TRBD2 (6 bases). CDR1 and CDR2 from the germline V gene are SGHTA and FQGTGA. The CDR3 contains 15 residues. With 5 bases removed from V and 5 bases from J, the gap between germline ends came to 18 bases. The CDR3 nucleotides are TGTGCCAGCAGCCCCGGGAGAGGGTTTGGCGAGACCCAGTACTTC. This gives the protein CASSPGRGFGETQYF.

The J gene is TRBJ2-7, the V gene TRBV27; 11 nucleotides line up with TRBD1. Per the germline V gene, CDR1 is MNHEY and CDR2 is SMNVEV (reference sequence). J was trimmed by 2 bases and V by 6 bases; bases with no gene match: 3. The CDR3 consists of 14 residues. The CDR3 here is CASSRDRGTYEQYF. The CDR3 DNA is TGTGCCAGCAGCCGGGACAGGGGGACCTACGAGCAGTACTTC.

The genes are TRBV28 and TRBJ1-1; D possibly corresponds to TRBD1 (6 bases). V was cut by 4 bases and J by 8 bases, with 17 bases left in between. This CDR3 is built from 14 residues. Germline lookup yields CDR1 MDHEN and CDR2 SYDVKM. In DNA form, the CDR3 reads TGTGCCAGCAGTTGGAGCGGGGGGCGAGCCGAAGCTTTCTTT. Encoded protein: CASSWSGGRAEAFF.

The rearrangement uses TRBV7-9 and TRBJ1-5; D remains ambiguous. The CDR3 extends over 13 amino acids. Trimming shortened V by 2 bases and J by 9 bases, and 11 bases separated the two germline ends. Germline CDR1 is SEHNR and CDR2 is FQNEAQ (reference sequence). The CDR3 DNA sequence: TGTGCCAGCAGCTTATCCAGATTCGGGCCCCAGCATTTT. This translates into CASSLSRFGPQHF.

CDR3 DNA sequence: TGCGCCAGCAGCCAAGATCGGGGAGGGCATTCACCCCTCCACTTT. Translation: CASSQDRGGHSPLHF. The genes are TRBV4-3 and TRBJ1-6; D is ambiguous. Germline-derived CDR1 and CDR2 are LGHNA and YSLEER. V lost 0 bases to trimming and J lost 8 bases, with 11 bases between them. CDR3 length: 15 amino acids.